The rows below give T cell receptor beta chains drawn from one sample of a study of vaccination effects on CD4 cells after COVID-19. What these receptors recognize is not known. Profiling relied on immunoSEQ multiplex PCR, and the TCRdb table lists in-frame clones only, not all of them. The data show roughly 41,000 clones, with roughly 70% seen just once and about a quarter held by the top ten. The sample consisted of CD4+ T cells from PBMCs cultured with HCoV-OC43 spike peptides, taken before COVID-19 vaccination. All receptors derive from a human donor who received a COVID-19 vaccine. Each CDR3 is given with its conserved first and last residue. D genes are given only for firm matches. Some rows have no size entry. The others give once, few or many, or a class for an expanded clone.

clone_size j_call v_call d_call cdr3_aa cdr3_nt
. TRBJ2-1 TRBV18 TRBD1 CASSRGTGAYNEQFF TGTGCCAGCTCACGGGGGACAGGGGCCTACAATGAGCAGTTCTTC
. TRBJ2-6 TRBV5-1 . CASSYGQSGANVLTF TGCGCCAGCAGCTATGGACAGTCTGGGGCCAACGTCCTGACTTTC
few TRBJ2-5 TRBV6-2/TRBV6-3 TRBD1 CASSGTGGRETQYF TGTGCCAGCAGTGGCACAGGGGGCCGGGAGACCCAGTACTTC
. TRBJ1-3 TRBV19 TRBD1 CASVDRDRNTIYF TGTGCCAGCGTTGACAGGGACCGAAACACCATATATTTT
. TRBJ1-2 TRBV28 . CASSNFLGGNYGYTF TGTGCCAGCAGTAATTTCTTAGGGGGGAACTATGGCTACACCTTC
few TRBJ1-1 TRBV3-1/TRBV3-2 . CASSQAGGASEAFF TGTGCCAGCAGCCAAGCGGGAGGGGCGTCCGAAGCTTTCTTT
. TRBJ1-4 TRBV7-8 . CASSLGPNEKLFF TGTGCCAGCAGCTTGGGTCCTAATGAAAAACTGTTTTTT
. TRBJ2-1 TRBV7-2 . CASSLARARDIYNEQFF TGTGCCAGCAGCTTAGCGCGGGCCAGGGATATCTACAATGAGCAGTTCTTC
. TRBJ1-1 TRBV7-8 TRBD1 CASSPGTGVLMNTEAFF TGTGCCAGCAGCCCCGGGACAGGGGTCCTCATGAACACTGAAGCTTTCTTT
. TRBJ2-3 TRBV24-1 TRBD1 CATGRQGADTQYF TGTGCCACCGGAAGACAGGGGGCAGATACGCAGTATTTT
. TRBJ1-3 TRBV27 . CASTEERSGNTIYF TGTGCCAGCACAGAAGAGAGGTCTGGAAACACCATATATTTT
. TRBJ2-3 TRBV29-1 TRBD2 CSVAGTSGTDTQYF TGCAGCGTCGCCGGGACTAGCGGGACAGATACGCAGTATTTT
. TRBJ2-3 TRBV19 TRBD1 CASTRGTGSSDTQYF TGTGCCAGTACTCGAGGGACAGGGTCATCAGATACGCAGTATTTT
. TRBJ2-7 TRBV5-1 TRBD2 CASSPSGSYEQYF TGCGCCAGCAGCCCTAGCGGCTCCTACGAGCAGTACTTC
. TRBJ1-6 TRBV3-1/TRBV3-2 . CASSQGTYSPLHF TGTGCCAGCAGCCAAGGGACGTATTCACCCCTCCACTTT
. TRBJ1-2 TRBV29-1 TRBD1 CSGTGGGNYGYTF TGCAGCGGTACAGGGGGAGGGAACTATGGCTACACCTTC
. TRBJ2-3 TRBV7-2 . CASSLARGADTQYF TGTGCCAGCAGCTTAGCGCGGGGTGCAGATACGCAGTATTTT
. TRBJ1-5 TRBV19 TRBD1 CASSIVTGGGGAQHF TGTGCCAGTAGTATCGTCACAGGGGGCGGCGGGGCCCAGCATTTT
once TRBJ1-1 TRBV2 . CASDTGLGTEAFF TGTGCCAGCGATACAGGGCTAGGGACTGAAGCTTTCTTT
. TRBJ1-2 TRBV5-1 TRBD1 CASSLDTTGGRYGYTF TGCGCCAGCAGCTTGGATACGACAGGGGGCCGCTATGGCTACACCTTC
few TRBJ1-6 TRBV5-6 . CASSGGPGAPLHF TGTGCCAGCAGCGGGGGCCCTGGGGCACCCCTCCACTTT
. TRBJ2-7 TRBV7-2 TRBD2 CASSSTRLAGRVHEQYF TGTGCCAGCAGCTCCACTCGACTAGCGGGACGGGTTCACGAGCAGTACTTC
. TRBJ1-1 TRBV2 . CASQADTNTEAFF TGTGCCAGCCAGGCAGACACTAACACTGAAGCTTTCTTT
. TRBJ2-1 TRBV7-6 TRBD2 CASSARPLAGARYNEQFF TGTGCCAGCAGCGCGCGCCCCCTAGCGGGGGCCCGCTACAATGAGCAGTTCTTC
. TRBJ1-2 TRBV5-6 . CASSFARGYTF TGTGCCAGCAGCTTTGCTCGGGGCTACACCTTC
few TRBJ1-2 TRBV6-5 TRBD1 CASRTGTGTDGYTF TGTGCCAGCAGGACCGGGACAGGGACTGATGGCTACACCTTC
. TRBJ1-2 TRBV11-2 TRBD1 CASSFGTGNYGYTF TGTGCCAGCAGCTTTGGGACAGGGAACTATGGCTACACCTTC
. TRBJ1-2 TRBV29-1 . CSVQGGNGYTF TGCAGCGTTCAAGGGGGGAATGGCTACACCTTC
few TRBJ2-5 TRBV2 . CASRATGDQETQYF TGTGCCAGCAGGGCGACAGGAGATCAAGAGACCCAGTACTTC
. TRBJ2-1 TRBV6-6 . CASRNPPREQFF TGTGCCAGCAGAAACCCCCCTAGAGAGCAGTTCTTC
. TRBJ2-1 TRBV14 TRBD2 CASSQEPHPGLAGERNEQFF TGTGCCAGCAGCCAAGAACCCCACCCTGGACTAGCGGGAGAGCGCAATGAGCAGTTCTTC
. TRBJ2-7 TRBV5-6 TRBD2 CASNLRGDEQYF TGTGCCAGCAACCTCCGGGGGGACGAGCAGTACTTC
. TRBJ2-5 TRBV6-2/TRBV6-3 . CASSYSTGASQETQYF TGTGCCAGCAGTTACTCGACCGGGGCTTCCCAAGAGACCCAGTACTTC
once TRBJ2-2 TRBV25-1 . CAAVGANTGELFF TGTGCCGCAGTGGGAGCGAACACCGGGGAGCTGTTTTTT
. TRBJ1-1 TRBV7-6 . CASSLAGGRGSSRTEAFF TGTGCCAGCAGCTTAGCGGGTGGGAGGGGCAGCAGCCGGACTGAAGCTTTCTTT
. TRBJ2-7 TRBV7-2 . CASSLGGKRGSYEQYF TGTGCCAGCAGCTTAGGGGGGAAAAGGGGCTCCTACGAGCAGTACTTC
. TRBJ1-3 TRBV3-1/TRBV3-2 . CASSPPPGPGNTIYF TGTGCCAGCAGCCCCCCCCCGGGACCCGGAAACACCATATATTTT
. TRBJ2-3 TRBV5-1 TRBD2 CASSLRTSGDGDTQYF TGCGCCAGCAGCTTGAGGACTAGCGGGGACGGGGATACGCAGTATTTT
. TRBJ2-5 TRBV7-6 . CASSLVAADGETQYF TGTGCCAGCAGCTTGGTAGCCGCTGATGGGGAGACCCAGTACTTC
. TRBJ2-7 TRBV28 TRBD2 CASSWGGSSYEQYF TGTGCCAGCAGTTGGGGCGGGAGCTCCTACGAGCAGTACTTC
few TRBJ1-5 TRBV19 TRBD1 CASSPQTGGNQPQHF TGTGCCAGTAGTCCCCAGACAGGGGGCAATCAGCCCCAGCATTTT
. TRBJ1-1 TRBV5-6 . CASNPWDAWGDTEAFF TGTGCCAGCAACCCTTGGGACGCCTGGGGGGACACTGAAGCTTTCTTT
once TRBJ2-2 TRBV2 TRBD2 CASSRTSADTGELFF TGTGCCAGCAGTCGGACTAGCGCCGACACCGGGGAGCTGTTTTTT
. TRBJ2-5 TRBV4-1 . CASSQLGLLKETQYF TGCGCCAGCAGCCAATTGGGGCTATTGAAAGAGACCCAGTACTTC
few TRBJ1-3 TRBV15 . CATSRDYPVLLSGNTIYF TGTGCCACCAGCAGAGATTACCCCGTACTGCTCTCTGGAAACACCATATATTTT
. TRBJ2-3 TRBV25-1 TRBD2 CASSRDSGSGLDTQYF TGTGCCAGCAGTAGAGATAGCGGGAGTGGCTTGGATACGCAGTATTTT
. TRBJ2-1 TRBV4-1 TRBD2 CASSQDWLAGGLLSYNEQFF TGCGCCAGCAGCCAAGATTGGCTAGCGGGGGGCCTACTATCCTACAATGAGCAGTTCTTC
. TRBJ2-1 TRBV5-4 TRBD2 CASSSSLAGVRHEQFF TGTGCCAGCAGCTCCAGCCTAGCGGGGGTTAGGCATGAGCAGTTCTTC